These 24 T cell receptor beta chains were all obtained from the same sample, sequenced in a study of blood T cell repertoires in COVID-19. TCRdb keeps only in-frame clones here, not all; method: immunoSEQ multiplex PCR. The table shows 380,000 or so clones, with about 90% occurring only once. Sequencing was performed on PBMCs or T cells enriched from blood (not recorded which). All receptors come from a man aged 30 to 39 who had recovered from COVID-19.

The chain couples TRBV3-1 (or the pseudogene TRBV3-2) to TRBJ1-2; tentative D call: TRBD1 (5 bases). The V gene's germline CDR1 is LGHDT and CDR2 YNNKEL (reference sequence). The CDR3 runs 15 residues. The ends were cut back, 0 bases at V and 6 bases at J, with 14 bases in the middle. CDR3 in amino acids: CASSQDRGTVNGYTF. For the CDR3, the DNA is TGTGCCAGCAGCCAAGATCGGGGGACGGTAAATGGCTACACCTTC.

V usage is TRBV20-1 and J usage is TRBJ2-3, with D perhaps matching TRBD1 (5 bases). This CDR3 region has 15 residues. Looked up from germline, CDR1 is DFQATT and CDR2 is SNEGSKA (reference sequence). The V end lost 3 bases, the J end lost 1 base, and 14 bases lay between the germline ends. The CDR3 bases are TGCAGTGCTAGTCCCCAGGGTCGGGGCACAGATACGCAGTATTTT. Protein product: CSASPQGRGTDTQYF.

A single count supports this clone. The chain employs TRBV5-1 and TRBJ1-2; a weak D match, TRBD1 (5 bases). V was shortened by 4 bases and J by 4 bases, with 11 bases between the two germline ends. There are 13 residues in the CDR3. Germline V gene sequence: CDR1 SGHRS, CDR2 YFSETQ. CDR3 region: CASSVDRAYGYTF. CDR3 coding DNA: TGCGCCAGCAGCGTCGACAGAGCCTATGGCTACACCTTC.

The rearrangement uses TRBV5-1 and TRBJ2-7, with TRBD1 matching over 9 bases. The CDR3 sequence is 16 residues long. Germline-derived CDR1 and CDR2 are SGHRS and YFSETQ. J gave up 1 base and V 4 bases, and 9 bases lay outside the gene matches. CDR3 region: CASSALGTGISYEQYF. CDR3 coding DNA: TGCGCCAGCAGCGCGCTTGGGACAGGGATTTCCTACGAGCAGTACTTC.

The V and J genes are TRBV5-1 and TRBJ2-3; D is perhaps TRBD1 (5 bases). There are 15 residues in the CDR3. The V end lost 1 base, the J end lost 6 bases, and 15 bases lay between the germline ends. Per germline, CDR1 SGHRS and CDR2 YFSETQ. This chain's CDR3 is CASSLLTRAGDTQYF. Written as DNA, the CDR3 is TGCGCCAGCAGCTTGCTGACCAGGGCAGGGGATACGCAGTATTTT.

The V call is TRBV4-3, the J call TRBJ2-1; 10 bases fit TRBD2. Germline V gene data show CDR1 as LGHNA and CDR2 as YSLEER. This CDR3 contains 18 residues. V was clipped by 0 bases and J by 7 bases; unmatched bases: 12. The DNA for the CDR3 is TGCGCCAGCAGCCAAGAAAGCGGGGGGGCCCGGGCGGAGAATGAGCAGTTCTTC. Translating gives CASSQESGGARAENEQFF.

The chain carries TRBV25-1 and TRBJ2-2; a weak D match, TRBD2 (6 bases). The V end was cut by 3 bases, the J end by 7 bases, with 21 bases between. The V gene's germline CDR1 is MGHDK and CDR2 SYGVNS. CDR3 length: 17 amino acids. The CDR3 here is CASSDPGSLGYGGELFF. The CDR3 region has the DNA TGTGCCAGCAGTGACCCCGGGAGTCTCGGGTATGGCGGGGAGCTGTTTTTT. Full variable domain (rest looked up from reference TRBV25-1 and TRBJ2-2): EADIYQTPRYLVIGTGKKITLECSQTMGHDKMYWYQQDPGMELHLIHYSYGVNSTEKGDLSSESTVSRIRTEHFPLTLESARPSHTSQYLCASSDPGSLGYGGELFFGEGSRLTVL.

This clone came up once. The gene calls are TRBV6-5 and TRBJ1-2; 7 positions match TRBD1. This CDR3 has 13 amino acids. The V gene end was trimmed by 6 bases and the J gene end by 8 bases; junction bases not matched to a gene: 9. Germline assignment: CDR1 MNHEY and CDR2 SVGAGI. CDR3 loop: CASRTTGLQGYTF. DNA for the CDR3: TGTGCCAGCAGAACGACAGGGCTTCAAGGCTACACCTTC.

The chain links TRBV19 to TRBJ2-1, with TRBD2 matching over 9 bases. The germline CDR1 and CDR2 sequences are LNHDA and SQIVND (reference sequence). V gave up 0 bases and J gave up 2 bases; unmatched junction bases: 8. The CDR3 covers 18 residues. Here the CDR3 reads CASSIDLRAGGPYNEQFF. The CDR3 DNA reads as TGTGCCAGTAGTATAGATCTAAGAGCGGGGGGCCCCTACAATGAGCAGTTCTTC.

The chain couples TRBV30 to TRBJ1-1; no firm D call. CDR1 GTSNPN and CDR2 SVGIG come from the germline V gene (reference sequence). V shed 3 bases and J shed 7 bases, with 9 bases lying between them. The CDR3 consists of 11 residues. For the CDR3, the DNA is TGTGCCTGGAGACTTACCTTTGAAGCTTTCTTT. Translated: CAWRLTFEAFF.

The chain is built from TRBV3-1 (or the pseudogene TRBV3-2) and TRBJ2-1; 7 bases map to TRBD2. This CDR3 is 19 amino acids long. Germline assignment: CDR1 LGHDT and CDR2 YNNKEL (reference sequence). V trimming: 1 base; J trimming: 7 bases; junction bases outside the gene matches: 19. The CDR3 loop reads CASSQVTSLRGTTRNEQFF. The CDR3 coding sequence is TGTGCCAGCAGCCAAGTTACCTCCCTACGCGGGACTACACGAAATGAGCAGTTCTTC.

This clone was observed a few times. The chain carries TRBV18 and TRBJ1-4; perhaps TRBD1 as D (6 bases). This CDR3 has 14 residues. Trimming pared 2 bases from V and 5 bases from J, leaving 9 bases between. Germline CDR1 KGHSH, CDR2 LQKENI. The CDR3 spells CASSPRGNNEKLFF. The CDR3 DNA sequence: TGTGCCAGCTCACCAAGGGGGAACAATGAAAAACTGTTTTTT.

This chain links TRBV2 with TRBJ1-3, with TRBD1 matching 9 bases. The CDR3 contains 19 residues. The J segment lost 0 bases and the V segment lost 2 bases, leaving 11 bases of the junction unmatched. Per germline, CDR1 SNHLY and CDR2 FYNNEI. The CDR3 region has the DNA TGTGCCAGCAGTGAATTCGGGGACAGGGTGTTTCCCTCTGGAAACACCATATATTTT. It translates to CASSEFGDRVFPSGNTIYF.

The chain carries TRBV5-1 and TRBJ1-5; 7 bases line up with TRBD1. This CDR3 comprises 15 residues. The germline CDR1 and CDR2 sequences are SGHRS and YFSETQ. The J segment lost 5 bases and the V segment lost 0 bases, leaving 5 bases of the junction unmatched. The CDR3 loop is CASSLEGGWDQPQHF. In DNA form, the CDR3 reads TGCGCCAGCAGCTTGGAAGGGGGCTGGGATCAGCCCCAGCATTTT.

This clone turned up a few times. This sequence joins TRBV11-2 and TRBJ1-2, with TRBD1 as a possible D gene (6 bases). The CDR3 sequence is 15 residues long. The V gene lost 0 bases and the J gene lost 4 bases, with 12 bases spanning the gap. Germline V gene data show CDR1 as SGHAT and CDR2 as FQNNGV. The CDR3 DNA reads as TGTGCCAGCAGCTTAGATCGAGGGGGAACCTATGGCTACACCTTC. Its translation is CASSLDRGGTYGYTF.

The V call is TRBV19, the J call TRBJ2-3, with 8 bases that match TRBD1. Trimming took 6 bases from V and 3 from J; bases not matched to a gene: 5. Per germline, CDR1 LNHDA and CDR2 SQIVND (reference sequence). CDR3 length: 14 amino acids. CDR3 nucleotide sequence: TGTGCCAGTAGGCGACAGGGGTGGACAGATACGCAGTATTTT. Protein sequence: CASRRQGWTDTQYF.

This chain uses TRBV7-8 with TRBJ2-6, with D perhaps TRBD1 (5 bases). The V end lost 5 bases, the J end lost 0 bases, and 17 bases lay between the germline ends. The germline gives CDR1 SGHVS, CDR2 FQNEAQ. The CDR3 extends over 18 amino acids. CDR3 DNA sequence: TGTGCCAGCAGCCCGACACAGGCCTCCCCCTCTGGGGCCAACGTCCTGACTTTC. Protein sequence: CASSPTQASPSGANVLTF.

This rearrangement joins TRBV18 to TRBJ2-7; the match to TRBD1 covers 7 bases. V trimming: 5 bases; J trimming: 2 bases; junction bases outside the gene matches: 6. CDR1 is KGHSH, CDR2 LQKENI, per germline. CDR3 length: 14 amino acids. The CDR3 coding sequence is TGTGCCAGCTCAGCGACAGGGCCAACCTACGAGCAGTACTTC. Protein sequence: CASSATGPTYEQYF.

The J gene is TRBJ2-5, the V gene TRBV6-5; D is possibly TRBD1 or TRBD2 (5 bases each). The germline CDR1 and CDR2 sequences are MNHEY and SVGAGI. V was shortened by 10 bases and J by 5 bases, with 14 bases between the two germline ends. The CDR3 extends over 12 amino acids. The CDR3 DNA reads TGTGCCACCAGGGAGTATTTGGAGACCCAGTACTTC. Its translation: CATREYLETQYF.

The rearrangement joins TRBV4-1 to TRBJ1-2; 7 positions agree with TRBD1. The CDR3 totals 15 residues. Germline CDR1 and CDR2: MGHRA and YSYEKL. The J segment lost 6 bases and the V segment lost 4 bases, leaving 11 bases of the junction unmatched. This CDR3 is CASSLGPGTENGYTF. CDR3 DNA sequence: TGCGCCAGCAGCCTTGGACCCGGGACAGAAAATGGCTACACCTTC.

This clone was seen more than once but under ten times. J is TRBJ2-7 and V is TRBV19, with D possibly matching TRBD1 (6 bases). V lost 9 bases and J lost 3, with 15 bases in between. The V gene's germline CDR1 is LNHDA and CDR2 SQIVND (reference sequence). The CDR3 totals 13 residues. The CDR3 sequence: CARRTASIYEQYF. The CDR3 DNA reads as TGTGCCAGACGGACAGCAAGTATCTACGAGCAGTACTTC.

This clone appeared once. This chain connects TRBV6-5 to TRBJ1-5, with D perhaps TRBD1 (5 bases). The CDR3 extends over 14 amino acids. Germline values: CDR1 MNHEY, CDR2 SVGAGI. Trimming stripped 3 bases from V and 5 bases from J, with 11 bases between. In DNA, the CDR3 is TGTGCCAGCAGTTATGGGGCAGGCGATCAGCCCCAGCATTTT. It encodes CASSYGAGDQPQHF.

The rearrangement links TRBV6-2 or TRBV6-3 to TRBJ2-7, with D perhaps matching TRBD2 (6 bases). V lost 0 bases and J lost 2, with 8 bases in between. The germline V gene encodes CDR1 MNHEY and CDR2 SVGEGT. This CDR3 comprises 14 residues. Here the CDR3 DNA reads TGTGCCAGCAGTTACTCGACGGGAGCCTACGAGCAGTACTTC. Translated, it gives CASSYSTGAYEQYF.

On this clone: Germline and junction disagree at one end, which may indicate a read error. DNA of the CDR3: TGTGCCAGCAGTTTTCACACAGATACGCGGTATTTT. Its translation: CASSFHTDTRYF. The chain employs TRBV12-3 or TRBV12-4 and TRBJ2-3; D not certain. The CDR3 sequence is 12 residues long.